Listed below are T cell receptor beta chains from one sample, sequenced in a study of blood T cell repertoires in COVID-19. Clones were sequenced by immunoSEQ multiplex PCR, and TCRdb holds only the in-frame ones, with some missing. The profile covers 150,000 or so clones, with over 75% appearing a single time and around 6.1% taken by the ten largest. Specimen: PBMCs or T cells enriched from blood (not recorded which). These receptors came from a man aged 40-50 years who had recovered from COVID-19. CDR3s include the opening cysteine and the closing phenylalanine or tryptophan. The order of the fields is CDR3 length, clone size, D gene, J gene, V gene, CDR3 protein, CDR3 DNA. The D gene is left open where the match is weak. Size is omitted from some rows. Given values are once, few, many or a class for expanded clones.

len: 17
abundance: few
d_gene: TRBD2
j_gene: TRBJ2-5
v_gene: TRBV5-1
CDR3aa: CASSLEAGGPSGETQYF
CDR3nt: TGCGCCAGCAGCTTGGAAGCGGGGGGGCCCAGCGGAGAGACCCAGTACTTC

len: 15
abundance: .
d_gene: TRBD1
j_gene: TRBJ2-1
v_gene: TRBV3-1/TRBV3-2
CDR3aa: CASSQGGQDFDEQFF
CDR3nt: TGTGCCAGCAGCCAAGGGGGACAGGATTTCGATGAGCAGTTCTTC

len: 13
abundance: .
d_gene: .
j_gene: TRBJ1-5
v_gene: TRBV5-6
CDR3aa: CASSLDGGKPQHF
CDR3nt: TGTGCCAGCAGCTTGGATGGGGGCAAGCCCCAGCATTTT

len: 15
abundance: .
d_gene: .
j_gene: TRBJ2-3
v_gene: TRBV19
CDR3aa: CASISRAGATDTQYF
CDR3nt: TGTGCCAGTATATCTAGGGCGGGGGCCACAGATACGCAGTATTTT

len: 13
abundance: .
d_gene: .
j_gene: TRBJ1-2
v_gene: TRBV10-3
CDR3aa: CAIKRGRSYGYTF
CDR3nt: TGTGCCATCAAGAGAGGAAGATCCTATGGCTACACCTTC

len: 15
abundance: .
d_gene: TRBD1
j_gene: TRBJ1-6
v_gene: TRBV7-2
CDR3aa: CASSGQGGFGSPLHF
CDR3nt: TGTGCCAGCAGCGGACAAGGGGGCTTTGGGTCACCCCTCCACTTT

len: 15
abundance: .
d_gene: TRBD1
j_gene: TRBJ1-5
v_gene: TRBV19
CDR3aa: CARSRPRDRESTQHF
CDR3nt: TGTGCCAGGAGTCGACCCCGGGACAGGGAGTCCACCCAGCATTTT

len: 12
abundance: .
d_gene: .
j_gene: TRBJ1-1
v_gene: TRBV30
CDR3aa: CAWSSLSTEAFF
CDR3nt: TGTGCCTGGAGTTCCCTTTCCACTGAAGCTTTCTTT

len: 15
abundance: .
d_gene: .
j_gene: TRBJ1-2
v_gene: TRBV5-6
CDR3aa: CASSLENRQFYGYTF
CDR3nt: TGTGCCAGCAGCTTGGAAAACAGACAATTCTATGGCTACACCTTC

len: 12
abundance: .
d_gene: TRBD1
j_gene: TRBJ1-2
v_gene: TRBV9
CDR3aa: CASSVERGRYTF
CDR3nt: TGTGCCAGCAGCGTAGAGAGGGGGCGGTACACCTTC

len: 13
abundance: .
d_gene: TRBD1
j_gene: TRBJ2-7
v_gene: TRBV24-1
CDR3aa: CATSEGTGTFQYF
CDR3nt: TGTGCCACCAGTGAAGGGACAGGGACCTTCCAGTACTTC

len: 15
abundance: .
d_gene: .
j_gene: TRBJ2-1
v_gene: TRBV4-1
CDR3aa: CASSQDTGLYNEQFF
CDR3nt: TGCGCCAGCAGCCAAGATACAGGGTTGTACAATGAGCAGTTCTTC

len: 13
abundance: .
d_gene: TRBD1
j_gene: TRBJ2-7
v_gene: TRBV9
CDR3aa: CASSDGQGYEQYF
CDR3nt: TGTGCCAGCAGCGACGGACAGGGCTACGAGCAGTACTTC

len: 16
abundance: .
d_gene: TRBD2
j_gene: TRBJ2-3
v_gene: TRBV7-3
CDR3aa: CASSSGLRGGTDTQYF
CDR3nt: TGTGCCAGCAGCTCTGGGTTGCGGGGGGGCACAGATACGCAGTATTTT

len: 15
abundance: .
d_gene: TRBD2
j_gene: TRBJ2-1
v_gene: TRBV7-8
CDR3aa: CASSLGGGLSNEQFF
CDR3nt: TGTGCCAGCAGCTTAGGGGGGGGACTATCCAATGAGCAGTTCTTC

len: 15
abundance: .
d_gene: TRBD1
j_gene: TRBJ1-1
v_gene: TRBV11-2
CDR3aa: CASSLQGTGKVKAFF
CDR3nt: TGTGCCAGCAGCTTGCAGGGGACAGGGAAGGTGAAGGCTTTCTTT

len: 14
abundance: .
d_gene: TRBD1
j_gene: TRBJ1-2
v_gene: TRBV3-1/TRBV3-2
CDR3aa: CASSQGQGSGGYTF
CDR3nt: TGTGCCAGCAGCCAAGGACAGGGTTCCGGTGGCTACACCTTC

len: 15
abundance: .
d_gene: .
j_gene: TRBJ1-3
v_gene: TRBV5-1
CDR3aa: CASSLEPGSGNTIYF
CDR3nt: TGCGCCAGCAGCTTGGAACCCGGCTCTGGAAACACCATATATTTT

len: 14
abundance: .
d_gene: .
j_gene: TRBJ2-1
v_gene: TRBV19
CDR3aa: CASSIGGRANEQFF
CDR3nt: TGTGCCAGTAGTATAGGAGGCAGGGCGAATGAGCAGTTCTTC

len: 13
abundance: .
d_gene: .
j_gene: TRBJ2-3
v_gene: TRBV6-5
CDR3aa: CASSYRTPDTQYF
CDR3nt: TGTGCCAGCAGTTACCGAACACCAGATACGCAGTATTTT

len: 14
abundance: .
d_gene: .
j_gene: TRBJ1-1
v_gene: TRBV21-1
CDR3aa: CASSLPWGRTEAFF
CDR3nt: TGTGCCAGCAGCCTCCCTTGGGGGAGGACTGAAGCTTTCTTT

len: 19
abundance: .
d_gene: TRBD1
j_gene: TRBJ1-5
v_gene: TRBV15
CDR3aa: CATSRGTRGQGTRNQPQHF
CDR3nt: TGTGCCACCAGCAGGGGAACTAGGGGACAGGGAACGCGCAATCAGCCCCAGCATTTT

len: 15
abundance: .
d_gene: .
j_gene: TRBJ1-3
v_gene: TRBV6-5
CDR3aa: CASSPRYSSGNTIYF
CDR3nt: TGTGCCAGCAGTCCCAGATATTCCTCTGGAAACACCATATATTTT

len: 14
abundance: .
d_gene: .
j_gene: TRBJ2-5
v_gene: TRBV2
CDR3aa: CASRTDSGEETQYF
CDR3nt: TGTGCCAGCAGAACGGATAGCGGAGAAGAGACCCAGTACTTC

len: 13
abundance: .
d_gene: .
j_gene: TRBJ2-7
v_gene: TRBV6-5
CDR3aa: CASRSFTGPEQYF
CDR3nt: TGTGCCAGCAGGTCCTTCACAGGGCCCGAGCAGTACTTC

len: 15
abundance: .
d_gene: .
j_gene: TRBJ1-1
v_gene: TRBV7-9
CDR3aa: CASSLATGLNTEAFF
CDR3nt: TGTGCCAGCAGCTTAGCCACAGGGTTGAACACTGAAGCTTTCTTT

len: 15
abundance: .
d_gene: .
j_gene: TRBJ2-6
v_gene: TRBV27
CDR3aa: CASGTPDSGANVLTF
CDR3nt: TGTGCCAGCGGCACCCCAGACTCTGGGGCCAACGTCCTGACTTTC

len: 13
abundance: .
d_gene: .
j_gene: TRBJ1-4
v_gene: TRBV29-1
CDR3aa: CSVDEGSGEKLFF
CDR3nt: TGCAGCGTTGATGAAGGTTCGGGTGAAAAACTGTTTTTT

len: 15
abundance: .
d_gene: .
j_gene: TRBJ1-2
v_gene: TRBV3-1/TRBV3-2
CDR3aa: CASSSPREGRHGYTF
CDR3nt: TGTGCCAGCAGCTCCCCCAGGGAGGGGCGACACGGCTACACCTTC

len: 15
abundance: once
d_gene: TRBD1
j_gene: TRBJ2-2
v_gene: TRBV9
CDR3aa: CASSLTRGPDGELFF
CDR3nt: TGTGCCAGCAGCCTTACCAGGGGGCCGGACGGGGAGCTGTTTTTT

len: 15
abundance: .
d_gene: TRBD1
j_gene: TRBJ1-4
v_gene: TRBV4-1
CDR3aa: CASSQKSGGGEKLFF
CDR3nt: TGCGCCAGCAGCCAAAAATCAGGGGGTGGGGAAAAACTGTTTTTT

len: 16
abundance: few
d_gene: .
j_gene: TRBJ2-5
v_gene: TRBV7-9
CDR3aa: CASSPTGHQFQETQYF
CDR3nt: TGTGCCAGCAGCCCGACGGGACACCAGTTCCAAGAGACCCAGTACTTC

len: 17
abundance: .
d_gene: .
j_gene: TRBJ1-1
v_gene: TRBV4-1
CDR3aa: CASSQEGGATMNTEAFF
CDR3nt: TGCGCCAGCAGCCAAGAAGGTGGGGCGACGATGAACACTGAAGCTTTCTTT

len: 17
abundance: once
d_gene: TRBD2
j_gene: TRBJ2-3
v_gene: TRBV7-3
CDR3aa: CASSPLAGRASTDTQYF
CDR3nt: TGTGCCAGCAGCCCACTAGCGGGGAGAGCTAGCACAGATACGCAGTATTTT

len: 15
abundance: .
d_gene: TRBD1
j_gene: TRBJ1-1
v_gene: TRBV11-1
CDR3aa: CASSLTGGAGTEAFF
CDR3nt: TGTGCCAGCAGCTTAACAGGGGGCGCGGGAACTGAAGCTTTCTTT

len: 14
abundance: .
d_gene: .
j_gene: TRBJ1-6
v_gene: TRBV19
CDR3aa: CASGYRSDNSPLHF
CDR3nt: TGTGCCAGTGGATACAGGTCCGATAATTCACCCCTCCACTTT

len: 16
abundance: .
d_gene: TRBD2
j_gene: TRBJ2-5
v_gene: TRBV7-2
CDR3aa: CASSLGLVAGQETQYF
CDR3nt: TGTGCCAGCAGCTTAGGGTTGGTAGCGGGGCAAGAGACCCAGTACTTC

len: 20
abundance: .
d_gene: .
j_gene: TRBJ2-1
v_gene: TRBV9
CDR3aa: CASSPPGFGGPHPTHNEQFF
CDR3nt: TGTGCCAGCAGCCCCCCAGGGTTCGGGGGACCCCACCCGACTCACAATGAGCAGTTCTTC

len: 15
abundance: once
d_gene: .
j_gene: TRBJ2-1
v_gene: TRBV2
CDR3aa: CASSPTYSSYNEQFF
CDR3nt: TGTGCCAGCAGTCCCACTTATAGCTCCTACAATGAGCAGTTCTTC